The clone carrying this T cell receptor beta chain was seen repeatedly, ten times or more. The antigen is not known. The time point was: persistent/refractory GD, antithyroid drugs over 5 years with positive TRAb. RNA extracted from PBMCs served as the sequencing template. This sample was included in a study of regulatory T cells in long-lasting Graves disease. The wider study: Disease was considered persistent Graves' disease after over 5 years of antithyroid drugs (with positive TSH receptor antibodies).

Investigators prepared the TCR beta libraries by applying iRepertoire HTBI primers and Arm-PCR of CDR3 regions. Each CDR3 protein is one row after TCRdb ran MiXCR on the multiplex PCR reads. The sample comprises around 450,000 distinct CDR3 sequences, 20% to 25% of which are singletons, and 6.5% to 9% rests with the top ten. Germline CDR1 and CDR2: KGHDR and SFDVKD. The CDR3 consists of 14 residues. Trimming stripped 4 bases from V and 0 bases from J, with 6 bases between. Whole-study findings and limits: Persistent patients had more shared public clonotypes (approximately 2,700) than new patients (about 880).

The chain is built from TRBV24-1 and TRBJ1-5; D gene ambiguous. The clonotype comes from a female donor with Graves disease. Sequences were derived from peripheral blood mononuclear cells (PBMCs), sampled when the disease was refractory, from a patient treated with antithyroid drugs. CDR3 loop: CATSDPYSNQPQHF. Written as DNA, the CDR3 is TGTGCCACCAGTGACCCCTATAGCAATCAGCCCCAGCATTTT.